One and the same sample provided the 3 T cell receptor beta chains below, sequenced in a study of T cells in Graves' hyperthyroidism and ophthalmopathy. What was amplified from RNA transcripts were TCR beta CDR3 regions. HTBI primers were employed in a first-round RT-PCR of the TCR CDR3. TCRdb itself ran the multiplex PCR reads through MiXCR, one entry per CDR3 protein. This sample yields 530,000 or so distinct CDR3 sequences, of which just over 45% are seen a single time; about 8.3% belongs to the top ten. The source material was peripheral blood or thyroid tissue (not recorded which). Receptors were obtained from a woman between 18 and 30 years old with Graves' hyperthyroidism.

Comments on this clonotype: This sequence may be a read error, since a much larger clone differs from it by one base. The chain carries TRBV7-3 and TRBJ1-5; a possible D gene is TRBD1 (6 bases). This CDR3 has 16 amino acids. The germline V gene has CDR1 SGHTA and CDR2 FQGTGA. Written as DNA, the CDR3 is TGTGCCGGCAGCTTGGCGTTGGGGGCGCGGAATCAGCCCCAGCATTTT. Translated: CAGSLALGARNQPQHF.

The chain is built from TRBV14 and TRBJ2-5; 8 positions match TRBD2. Germline loops: CDR1 SGHDN, CDR2 FVKESK. With 3 bases clipped from V and 2 bases from J, the junction kept 17 bases outside the gene matches. The CDR3 has 19 residues. The CDR3 protein is CASSHSLTSVRAGQETQYF. DNA of the CDR3: TGTGCCAGCAGCCACTCCCTGACTAGCGTTAGGGCAGGTCAAGAGACCCAGTACTTC.

At least ten counts were recorded for this clonotype. This chain joins TRBV2 and TRBJ1-1; a possible D gene is TRBD1 (5 bases). The V end lost 4 bases, the J end lost 8 bases, and 8 bases lay between the germline ends. Germline V gene sequence: CDR1 SNHLY, CDR2 FYNNEI. The CDR3 spans 11 residues. CDR3 amino acids: CASSGGQEAFF. As DNA, the CDR3 is TGTGCCAGCAGTGGGGGCCAAGAAGCTTTCTTT.